The next 5 T cell receptor beta chains were all read from a single sample in a study of T cells in Graves' hyperthyroidism and ophthalmopathy. The CDR3 regions of TCR beta were amplified from RNA transcripts. Primed by the HTBI set, a first-round RT-PCR was run on the TCR CDR3. TCRdb re-called the multiplex PCR reads with MiXCR, one entry per CDR3 protein. Found here are a few hundred thousand distinct CDR3 sequences, about 20% of them singletons; the top ten hold about 25%. What was sequenced was blood. Source of these receptors: a man aged 18 to 35 with Graves' hyperthyroidism.

The V call is TRBV29-1, the J call TRBJ2-2, with D hard to call. CDR1 SQVTM and CDR2 ANQGSEA come from the germline V gene. CDR3 length: 12 amino acids. V gave up 5 bases and J gave up 5 bases, with 9 bases separating them. CDR3 bases: TGCAGCGTTCAGTTGTTGACCGGGGAGCTGTTTTTT. This codes for CSVQLLTGELFF.

With respect to this clonotype: Since a much larger clone is just one base distant, this may be a read error. The chain links TRBV28 to TRBJ1-1; no clear D gene. Germline-derived CDR1 and CDR2 are MDHEN and SYDVKM. The CDR3 has 11 residues. This CDR3 reads CASGFRTGAFF. The CDR3 region has the DNA TGTGCCAGCGGATTCCGCACTGGAGCTTTCTTT.

The V call is TRBV28, the J call TRBJ1-5; 9 bases agree with TRBD1. Germline V gene sequence: CDR1 MDHEN, CDR2 SYDVKM. There are 17 residues in the CDR3. J lost 3 bases, V lost 5 bases, and 11 bases had no gene match. The CDR3 bases are TGTGCCAGCAGTCTAACCGGGACAGGGACATACAATCAGCCCCAGCATTTT. Translating it yields CASSLTGTGTYNQPQHF.

The table lists this clonotype with many counts. The J gene is TRBJ2-7, the V gene TRBV2, with 7 bases that match TRBD1. Germline V CDR1 and CDR2: SNHLY, FYNNEI. This CDR3 comprises 14 residues. V was pared by 6 bases and J by 5 bases, with 10 bases of the junction left unmatched. Here the CDR3 reads CASSLTGAAHEQYF. The CDR3 bases are TGTGCCAGCAGCCTAACAGGGGCAGCCCACGAGCAGTACTTC.

V gene TRBV18 combines with J gene TRBJ1-1; no firm D call. The CDR3 has 15 amino acids. V was cut by 3 bases and J by 1 base, with 12 bases left in between. The germline gives CDR1 KGHSH, CDR2 LQKENI. The CDR3 DNA sequence: TGTGCCAGCTCACCTCGACCGATTTCGAACACTGAAGCTTTCTTT. Translated: CASSPRPISNTEAFF.